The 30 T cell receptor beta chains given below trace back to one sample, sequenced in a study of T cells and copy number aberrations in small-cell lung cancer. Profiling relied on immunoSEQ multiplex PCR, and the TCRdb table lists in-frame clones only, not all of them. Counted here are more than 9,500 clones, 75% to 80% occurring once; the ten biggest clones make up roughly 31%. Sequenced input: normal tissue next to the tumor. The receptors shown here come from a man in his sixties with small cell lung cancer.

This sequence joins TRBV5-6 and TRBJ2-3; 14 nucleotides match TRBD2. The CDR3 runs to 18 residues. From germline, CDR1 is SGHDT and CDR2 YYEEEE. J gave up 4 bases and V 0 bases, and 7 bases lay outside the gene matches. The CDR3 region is CASSLGTGTSGSSDTQYF. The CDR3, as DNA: TGTGCCAGCAGCTTGGGAACCGGGACTAGCGGGAGTTCAGATACGCAGTATTTT.

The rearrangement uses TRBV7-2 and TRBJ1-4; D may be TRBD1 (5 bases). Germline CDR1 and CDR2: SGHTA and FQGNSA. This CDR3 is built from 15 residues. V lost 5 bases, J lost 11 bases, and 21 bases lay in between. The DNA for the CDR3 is TGTGCCAGCAGCCGAAAGAGGACAACCTTGGGTAAACTGTTTTTT. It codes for CASSRKRTTLGKLFF.

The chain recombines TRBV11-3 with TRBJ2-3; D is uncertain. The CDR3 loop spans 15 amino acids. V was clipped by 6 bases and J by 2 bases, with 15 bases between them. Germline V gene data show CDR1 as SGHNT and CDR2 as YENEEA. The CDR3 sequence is CASSLDHLNTDTQYF. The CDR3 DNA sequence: TGTGCCAGCAGTCTAGACCACCTAAACACAGATACGCAGTATTTT.

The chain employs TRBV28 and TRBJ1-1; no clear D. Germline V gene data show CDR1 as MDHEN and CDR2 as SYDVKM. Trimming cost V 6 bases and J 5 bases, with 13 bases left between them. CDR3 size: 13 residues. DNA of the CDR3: TGTGCCAGCAGCTCAGTGGGAGGGACTGAAGCTTTCTTT. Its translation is CASSSVGGTEAFF.

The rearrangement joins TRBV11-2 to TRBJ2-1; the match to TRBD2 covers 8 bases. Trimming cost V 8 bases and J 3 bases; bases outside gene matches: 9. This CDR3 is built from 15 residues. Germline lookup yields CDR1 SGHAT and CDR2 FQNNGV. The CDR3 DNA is TGTGCCAGCGGATCTATAGCGGGACTCTACAATGAGCAGTTCTTC. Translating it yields CASGSIAGLYNEQFF.

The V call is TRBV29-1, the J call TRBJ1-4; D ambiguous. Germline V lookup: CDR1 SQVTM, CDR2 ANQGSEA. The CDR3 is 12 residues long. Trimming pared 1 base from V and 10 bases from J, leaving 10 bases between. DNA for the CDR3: TGCAGCGTTGAAGTGGATTCGGGAAAACTGTTTTTT. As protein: CSVEVDSGKLFF.

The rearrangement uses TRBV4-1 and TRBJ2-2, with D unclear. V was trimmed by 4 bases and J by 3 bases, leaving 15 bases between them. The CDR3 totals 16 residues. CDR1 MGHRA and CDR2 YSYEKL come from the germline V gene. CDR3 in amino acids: CASSPLGMIDTGELFF. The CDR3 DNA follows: TGCGCCAGCAGCCCGTTAGGGATGATAGACACCGGGGAGCTGTTTTTT.

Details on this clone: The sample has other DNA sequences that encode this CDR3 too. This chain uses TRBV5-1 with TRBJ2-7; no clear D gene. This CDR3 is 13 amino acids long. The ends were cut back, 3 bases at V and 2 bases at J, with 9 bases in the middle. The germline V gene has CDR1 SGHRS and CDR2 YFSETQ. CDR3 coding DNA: TGCGCCAGCAGCTCCGGCCAGCCCTACGAGCAGTACTTC. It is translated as CASSSGQPYEQYF.

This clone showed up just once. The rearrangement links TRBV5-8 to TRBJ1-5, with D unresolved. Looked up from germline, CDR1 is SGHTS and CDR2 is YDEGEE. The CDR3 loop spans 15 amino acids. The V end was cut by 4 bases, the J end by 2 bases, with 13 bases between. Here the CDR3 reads CASSHGVIGNQPQHF. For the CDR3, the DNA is TGTGCCAGCAGCCACGGGGTTATTGGCAATCAGCCCCAGCATTTT.

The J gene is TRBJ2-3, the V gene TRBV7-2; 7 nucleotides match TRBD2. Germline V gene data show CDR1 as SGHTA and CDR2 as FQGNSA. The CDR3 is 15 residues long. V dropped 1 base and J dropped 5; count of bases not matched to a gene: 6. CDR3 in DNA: TGTGCCAGCAGCTTAGTGACTGGGGGGGGAGATACGCAGTATTTT. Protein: CASSLVTGGGDTQYF.

CDR3 residues: CSVGYPGQGVNEQFF. CDR3 in DNA: TGCAGCGTTGGATACCCGGGACAGGGTGTAAATGAGCAGTTCTTC. The V and J genes are TRBV29-1 and TRBJ2-1; 9 bases align to TRBD1. Germline lookup yields CDR1 SQVTM and CDR2 ANQGSEA. Trimming cost V 4 bases and J 7 bases; bases outside gene matches: 11. The CDR3 sequence is 15 residues long.

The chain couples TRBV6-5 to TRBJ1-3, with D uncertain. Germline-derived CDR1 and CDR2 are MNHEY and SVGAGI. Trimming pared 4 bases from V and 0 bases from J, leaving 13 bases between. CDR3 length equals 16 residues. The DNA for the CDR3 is TGTGCCAGCAGTTTCGCGAGGTCTAGCTCTGGAAACACCATATATTTT. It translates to CASSFARSSSGNTIYF.

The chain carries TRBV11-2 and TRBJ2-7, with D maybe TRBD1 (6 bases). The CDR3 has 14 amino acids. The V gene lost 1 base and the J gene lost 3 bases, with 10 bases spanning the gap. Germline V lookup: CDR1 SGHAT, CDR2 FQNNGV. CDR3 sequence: CASSLAGVGYEQYF. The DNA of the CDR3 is TGTGCCAGCAGCTTAGCAGGGGTAGGCTACGAGCAGTACTTC.

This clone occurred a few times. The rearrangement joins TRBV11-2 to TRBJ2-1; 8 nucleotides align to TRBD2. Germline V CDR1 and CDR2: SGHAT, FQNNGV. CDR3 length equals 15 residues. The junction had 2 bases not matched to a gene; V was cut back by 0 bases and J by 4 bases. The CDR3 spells CASSLEAGAYNEQFF. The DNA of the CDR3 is TGTGCCAGCAGCTTAGAAGCGGGAGCGTACAATGAGCAGTTCTTC. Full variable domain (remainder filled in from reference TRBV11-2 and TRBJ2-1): EAGVAQSPRYKIIEKRQSVAFWCNPISGHATLYWYQQILGQGPKLLIQFQNNGVVDDSQLPKDRFSAERLKGVDSTLKIQPAKLEDSAVYLCASSLEAGAYNEQFFGPGTRLTVL.

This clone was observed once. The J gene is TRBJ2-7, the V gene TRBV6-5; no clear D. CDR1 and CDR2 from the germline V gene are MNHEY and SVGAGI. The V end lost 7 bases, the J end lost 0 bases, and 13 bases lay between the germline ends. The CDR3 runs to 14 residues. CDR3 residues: CASTLTSTSYEQYF. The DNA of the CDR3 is TGTGCCAGCACCCTCACATCCACCTCCTACGAGCAGTACTTC.

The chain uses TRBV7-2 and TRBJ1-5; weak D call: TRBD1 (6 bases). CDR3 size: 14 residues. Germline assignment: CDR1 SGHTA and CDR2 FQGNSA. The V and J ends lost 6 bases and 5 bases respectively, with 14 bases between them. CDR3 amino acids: CASSSNRDDQPQHF. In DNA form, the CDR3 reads TGTGCCAGCAGTTCGAACAGGGACGATCAGCCCCAGCATTTT.

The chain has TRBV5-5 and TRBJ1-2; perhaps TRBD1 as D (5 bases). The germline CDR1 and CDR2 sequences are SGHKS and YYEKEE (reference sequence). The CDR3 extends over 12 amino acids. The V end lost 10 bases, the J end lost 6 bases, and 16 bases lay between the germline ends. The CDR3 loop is CASAGVSDGYTF. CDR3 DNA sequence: TGTGCCTCAGCGGGGGTGTCTGATGGCTACACCTTC.

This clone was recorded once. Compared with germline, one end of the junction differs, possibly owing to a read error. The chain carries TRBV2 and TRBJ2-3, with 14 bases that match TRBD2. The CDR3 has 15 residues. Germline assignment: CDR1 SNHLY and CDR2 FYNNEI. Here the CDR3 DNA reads TGTGCCAGCAGTGAAGCAGGGACTAGCGGGAGTAACGCCCCATTT. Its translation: CASSEAGTSGSNAPF.

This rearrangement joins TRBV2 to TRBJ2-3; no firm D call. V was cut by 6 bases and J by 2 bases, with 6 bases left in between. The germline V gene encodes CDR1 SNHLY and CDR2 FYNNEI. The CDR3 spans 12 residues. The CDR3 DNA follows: TGTGCCAGCAGGAGGACCACAGATACGCAGTATTTT. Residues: CASRRTTDTQYF.

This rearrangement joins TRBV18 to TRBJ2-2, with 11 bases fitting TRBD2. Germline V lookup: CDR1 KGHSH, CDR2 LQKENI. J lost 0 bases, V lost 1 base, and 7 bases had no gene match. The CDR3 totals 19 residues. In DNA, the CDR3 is TGTGCCAGCTCACCACGAGGACTAGCGGGTAGCGCGAACACCGGGGAGCTGTTTTTT. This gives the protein CASSPRGLAGSANTGELFF. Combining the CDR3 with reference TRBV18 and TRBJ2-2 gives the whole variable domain NAGVMQNPRHLVRRRGQEARLRCSPMKGHSHVYWYRQLPEEGLKFMVYLQKENIIDESGMPKERFSAEFPKEGPSILRIQQVVRGDSAAYFCASSPRGLAGSANTGELFFGEGSRLTVL.

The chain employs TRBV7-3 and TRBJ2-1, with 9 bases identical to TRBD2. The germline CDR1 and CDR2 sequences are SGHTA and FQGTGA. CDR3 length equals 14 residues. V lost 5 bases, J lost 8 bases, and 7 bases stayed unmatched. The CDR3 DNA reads TGTGCCAGCAGCCCCCTTAGCGGGAGAGATGAGCAGTTCTTC. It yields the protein CASSPLSGRDEQFF.

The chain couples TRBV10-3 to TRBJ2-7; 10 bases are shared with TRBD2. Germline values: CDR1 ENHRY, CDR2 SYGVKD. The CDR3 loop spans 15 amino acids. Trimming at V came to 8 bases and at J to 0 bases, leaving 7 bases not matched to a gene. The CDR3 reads CAIGKAGGLSYEQYF. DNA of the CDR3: TGTGCCATCGGAAAAGCGGGAGGGCTCTCCTACGAGCAGTACTTC.

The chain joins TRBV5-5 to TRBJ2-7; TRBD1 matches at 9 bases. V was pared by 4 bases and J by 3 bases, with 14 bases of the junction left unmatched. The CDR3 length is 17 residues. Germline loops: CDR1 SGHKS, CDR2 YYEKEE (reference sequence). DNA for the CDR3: TGTGCCAGCAGCCGTACCGAGGGGGACAGGGACTTCTACGAGCAGTACTTC. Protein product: CASSRTEGDRDFYEQYF.

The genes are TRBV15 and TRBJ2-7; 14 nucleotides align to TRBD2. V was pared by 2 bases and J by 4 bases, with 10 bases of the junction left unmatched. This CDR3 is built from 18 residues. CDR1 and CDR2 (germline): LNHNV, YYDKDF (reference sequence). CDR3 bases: TGTGCCACCAGCAGATTTCACTCCGGGACTAGCGGGAGTTACGAGCAGTACTTC. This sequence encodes CATSRFHSGTSGSYEQYF.

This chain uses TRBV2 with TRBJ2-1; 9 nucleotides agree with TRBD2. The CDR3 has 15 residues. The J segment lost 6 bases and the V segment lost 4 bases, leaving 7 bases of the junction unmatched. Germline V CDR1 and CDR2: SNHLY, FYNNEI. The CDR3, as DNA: TGTGCCAGCAGTGGTTTAGCGGGAGCGGGCAATGAGCAGTTCTTC. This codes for CASSGLAGAGNEQFF.

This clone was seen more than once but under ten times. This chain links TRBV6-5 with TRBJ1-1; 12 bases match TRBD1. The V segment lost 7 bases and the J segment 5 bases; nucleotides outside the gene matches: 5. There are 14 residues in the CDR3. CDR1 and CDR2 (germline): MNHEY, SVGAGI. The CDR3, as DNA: TGTGCCAGCAAGGGACAGGGGGCATTTACTGAAGCTTTCTTT. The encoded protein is CASKGQGAFTEAFF.

The CDR3 reads CASSSLQGEETQYF. For the CDR3, the DNA is TGTGCCAGCAGCTCCTTACAGGGAGAGGAGACCCAGTACTTC. The chain joins TRBV7-8 to TRBJ2-5; TRBD1 is a possible D gene (6 bases). The CDR3 is made up of 14 amino acids. Germline V gives CDR1 SGHVS, CDR2 FQNEAQ. Trimming shortened V by 4 bases and J by 5 bases, and 14 bases separated the two germline ends. The entire variable domain, with the rest obtained from reference TRBV7-8 and TRBJ2-5, is as follows: GAGVSQSPRYKVAKRGQDVALRCDPISGHVSLFWYQQALGQGPEFLTYFQNEAQLDKSGLPSDRFFAERPEGSVSTLKIQRTQQEDSAVYLCASSSLQGEETQYFGPGTRLLVL.

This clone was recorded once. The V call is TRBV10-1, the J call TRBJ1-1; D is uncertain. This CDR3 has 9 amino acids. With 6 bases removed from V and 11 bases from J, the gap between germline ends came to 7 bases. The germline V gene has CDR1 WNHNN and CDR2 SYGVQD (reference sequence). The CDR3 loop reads CASRVGAFF. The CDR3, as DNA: TGCGCCAGCAGAGTCGGTGCTTTCTTT.

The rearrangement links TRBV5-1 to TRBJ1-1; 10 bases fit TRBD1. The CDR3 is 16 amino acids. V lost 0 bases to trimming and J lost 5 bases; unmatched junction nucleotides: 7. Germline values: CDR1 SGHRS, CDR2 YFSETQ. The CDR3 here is CASSLATGGAGTEAFF. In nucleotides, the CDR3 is TGCGCCAGCAGCTTGGCGACAGGGGGCGCGGGGACTGAAGCTTTCTTT.

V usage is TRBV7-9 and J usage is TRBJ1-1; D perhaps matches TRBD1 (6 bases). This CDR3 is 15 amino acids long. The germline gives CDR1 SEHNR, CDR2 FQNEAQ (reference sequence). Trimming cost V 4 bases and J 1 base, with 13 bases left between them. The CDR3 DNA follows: TGTGCCAGCAGCTACCGGGACACCAGGAACACTGAAGCTTTCTTT. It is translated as CASSYRDTRNTEAFF. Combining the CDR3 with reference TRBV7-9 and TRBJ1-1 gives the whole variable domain DTGVSQNPRHKITKRGQNVTFRCDPISEHNRLYWYRQTLGQGPEFLTYFQNEAQLEKSRLLSDRFSAERPKGSFSTLEIQRTEQGDSAMYLCASSYRDTRNTEAFFGQGTRLTVV.